The 23 T cell receptor beta chains in this list originate from one sample, sequenced in a study of response to subunit inactivated influenza vaccine. TCRdb independently ran MiXCR on the RT-PCR reads; one entry per CDR3 protein. Of more than 500,000 distinct CDR3 sequences listed, 11% are singletons. Another study also made use of these data, one on T cells expressing NK-cell markers. That investigation notes: cDNA encoding TCR beta was synthesized via 5'RACE template switching incorporating UMIs.

The sequencing used PBMCs from blood, collected on the day of vaccination. The receptor set was obtained from a man between 45 and 60 years old who received an inactivated influenza vaccine.

This clonotype came up a few times. The rearrangement joins TRBV5-1 to TRBJ2-7; the match to TRBD2 covers 16 bases. Germline assignment: CDR1 SGHRS and CDR2 YFSETQ. This CDR3 spans 19 amino acids. The V gene end was trimmed by 1 base and the J gene end by 1 base; junction bases not matched to a gene: 8. This chain's CDR3 is CASSLQPGLAGGPSYEQYF. The CDR3 DNA sequence: TGCGCCAGCAGCTTGCAGCCGGGACTAGCGGGGGGGCCGTCCTACGAGCAGTACTTC.

This clonotype was picked up many times. The genes are TRBV5-1 and TRBJ1-1; 8 nucleotides align to TRBD1. Germline V gene lookup returns CDR1 SGHRS and CDR2 YFSETQ. The length of the CDR3 is 14 residues. The ends lost 0 bases at V and 3 bases at J; junction bases unmatched: 1. This CDR3 reads CASSLDRGDTEAFF. CDR3 nucleotide sequence: TGCGCCAGCAGCTTGGACAGGGGGGACACTGAAGCTTTCTTT.

V gene TRBV5-6 combines with J gene TRBJ2-5; TRBD2 aligns across 11 bases. The V gene end was trimmed by 1 base and the J gene end by 2 bases; junction bases not matched to a gene: 7. Germline V gives CDR1 SGHDT, CDR2 YYEEEE. CDR3 length: 17 amino acids. In nucleotides, the CDR3 is TGTGCCAGCAGCTTGTTGCTAGCGGGGGGCATACAAGAGACCCAGTACTTC. It codes for CASSLLLAGGIQETQYF.

V gene TRBV28 combines with J gene TRBJ2-7; possibly TRBD2 for D (5 bases). There are 15 residues in the CDR3. CDR1 and CDR2 from the germline V gene are MDHEN and SYDVKM. V lost 6 bases and J lost 3, with 18 bases in between. CDR3 sequence: CASSEGSSLDYEQYF. In DNA form, the CDR3 reads TGTGCCAGCAGCGAGGGATCATCCTTAGACTACGAGCAGTACTTC.

This clonotype showed up many times. The chain joins TRBV12-3 or TRBV12-4 to TRBJ1-5; weak D call: TRBD1 (5 bases). The CDR3 runs 14 residues. V lost 3 bases and J lost 5, with 11 bases in between. The CDR3 protein is CASSLFRGDQPQHF. Here the CDR3 DNA reads TGTGCCAGCAGTTTGTTTCGGGGGGATCAGCCCCAGCATTTT.

This clonotype came up a few times. V and J are TRBV19 and TRBJ1-5; D possibly corresponds to TRBD1 (5 bases). Germline V gene lookup returns CDR1 LNHDA and CDR2 SQIVND (reference sequence). There are 16 residues in the CDR3. V was trimmed by 3 bases and J by 0 bases, leaving 12 bases between them. DNA for the CDR3: TGTGCCAGTAGTATTGGTGGGGCTAATAGCAATCAGCCCCAGCATTTT. Amino acids: CASSIGGANSNQPQHF.

This sequence joins TRBV5-4 and TRBJ1-5, with unresolved D. V lost 0 bases to trimming and J lost 1 base, with 8 bases between them. Germline CDR1 and CDR2: SGHNT and YYREEE (reference sequence). This CDR3 has 15 residues. The CDR3 reads CASSLEPLSNQPQHF. DNA of the CDR3: TGTGCCAGCAGCTTGGAGCCATTGAGCAATCAGCCCCAGCATTTT. The full variable domain, its missing parts supplied by reference TRBV5-4 and TRBJ1-5, is ETGVTQSPTHLIKTRGQQVTLRCSSQSGHNTVSWYQQALGQGPQFIFQYYREEENGRGNFPPRFSGLQFPNYSSELNVNALELDDSALYLCASSLEPLSNQPQHFGDGTRLSIL.

This clonotype has just a few counts. This chain connects TRBV20-1 to TRBJ2-7; TRBD2 matches 8 bases. There are 14 residues in the CDR3. CDR1 and CDR2 (germline): DFQATT, SNEGSKA (reference sequence). With 1 base clipped from V and 2 bases from J, the junction kept 4 bases outside the gene matches. The chain's CDR3 is CSARGLALTYEQYF. CDR3 DNA: TGCAGTGCTAGAGGACTAGCGTTAACCTACGAGCAGTACTTC.

V and J are TRBV7-2 and TRBJ2-7; tentative D call: TRBD1 (5 bases). Trimming pared 6 bases from V and 1 base from J, leaving 10 bases between. Per the germline V gene, CDR1 is SGHTA and CDR2 is FQGNSA. CDR3 length: 13 residues. The CDR3: CASSRRGSYEQYF. In nucleotides, the CDR3 is TGTGCCAGCAGTCGAAGGGGATCCTACGAGCAGTACTTC.

This clonotype was recorded at least ten times. This sequence joins TRBV20-1 and TRBJ2-1; 8 positions agree with TRBD2. Germline loops: CDR1 DFQATT, CDR2 SNEGSKA (reference sequence). V trimming: 1 base; J trimming: 6 bases; junction bases outside the gene matches: 2. This CDR3 comprises 13 residues. CDR3 coding DNA: TGCAGTGCTAGAGTGGGGACTAGCAATGAGCAGTTCTTC. Amino acid sequence: CSARVGTSNEQFF.

The table lists this clonotype with a few counts. This chain links TRBV7-2 with TRBJ2-7, with 9 bases aligning to TRBD2. The CDR3 runs to 15 residues. Trimming at V came to 4 bases and at J to 6 bases, leaving 10 bases not matched to a gene. Germline V gene sequence: CDR1 SGHTA, CDR2 FQGNSA. The DNA of the CDR3 is TGTGCCAGCAGCTCCTTTAGCGGGAGTAGTTCCGAGCAGTACTTC. This gives the protein CASSSFSGSSSEQYF.

The V and J genes are TRBV20-1 and TRBJ1-4; TRBD1 is a possible D gene (5 bases). This CDR3 is built from 16 residues. CDR1 and CDR2 from the germline V gene are DFQATT and SNEGSKA (reference sequence). Trimming shortened V by 6 bases and J by 0 bases, and 17 bases separated the two germline ends. The CDR3 here is CSARWEDTSTNEKLFF. DNA of the CDR3: TGCAGTGCCAGATGGGAGGACACCTCAACTAATGAAAAACTGTTTTTT.

This clonotype came up many times. This chain connects TRBV20-1 to TRBJ2-5; D is possibly TRBD1 (6 bases). Germline values: CDR1 DFQATT, CDR2 SNEGSKA (reference sequence). V dropped 8 bases and J dropped 7 bases, with 20 bases sitting between them. The CDR3 runs 13 residues. CDR3 sequence: CSTSVGAAWTQYF. Here the CDR3 DNA reads TGCAGTACTTCTGTGGGGGCCGCCTGGACCCAGTACTTC.

This clonotype was recorded at least ten times. The DNA of the CDR3 is TGTGCCAGCAGTCCTAGCGGGAGCACAGATACGCAGTATTTT. This codes for CASSPSGSTDTQYF. The genes are TRBV7-9 and TRBJ2-3, with 8 positions matching TRBD2. After removal of 6 bases from V and 0 bases from J, the junction contained 2 bases not matched to a gene. CDR1 and CDR2 from the germline V gene are SEHNR and FQNEAQ (reference sequence). This CDR3 spans 14 amino acids. Filled out from reference TRBV7-9 and TRBJ2-3, the complete variable domain reads DTGVSQNPRHKITKRGQNVTFRCDPISEHNRLYWYRQTLGQGPEFLTYFQNEAQLEKSRLLSDRFSAERPKGSFSTLEIQRTEQGDSAMYLCASSPSGSTDTQYFGPGTRLTVL.

There are many counts of this clonotype. The gene calls are TRBV20-1 and TRBJ2-3; tentative D call: TRBD1 (5 bases). CDR1 is DFQATT and CDR2 is SNEGSKA in the germline V gene (reference sequence). CDR3 length: 14 residues. The ends were cut back, 5 bases at V and 5 bases at J, with 17 bases in the middle. The CDR3 nucleotides are TGCAGTGCTCAGGGCCAAAAACTCATAGATACGCAGTATTTT. Encoded protein: CSAQGQKLIDTQYF.

The chain uses TRBV19 and TRBJ2-1; 11 positions agree with TRBD2. The CDR3 is made up of 18 amino acids. CDR1 LNHDA and CDR2 SQIVND come from the germline V gene (reference sequence). The trim removed 0 bases at V and 8 bases at J, leaving 12 bases unmatched. The CDR3 region has the DNA TGTGCCAGTAGTATAGATCGGTCTCTAGCGGGAGGCCCACATGAGCAGTTCTTC. Protein sequence: CASSIDRSLAGGPHEQFF. Looking up the rest from reference TRBV19 and TRBJ2-1 gives the full variable domain: DGGITQSPKYLFRKEGQNVTLSCEQNLNHDAMYWYRQDPGQGLRLIYYSQIVNDFQKGDIAEGYSVSREKKESFPLTVTSAQKNPTAFYLCASSIDRSLAGGPHEQFFGPGTRLTVL.

Here the CDR3 reads CASSHYGRARSDTQYF. The CDR3 coding sequence is TGTGCCAGCAGCCACTACGGGAGGGCGCGGTCAGATACGCAGTATTTT. The chain links TRBV7-2 to TRBJ2-3; 8 bases are a match to TRBD2. The CDR3 sequence is 16 residues long. V lost 5 bases, J lost 4 bases, and 11 bases stayed unmatched. The germline V gene has CDR1 SGHTA and CDR2 FQGNSA.

This chain links TRBV6-1 with TRBJ2-7; 10 positions agree with TRBD2. The CDR3 length is 13 residues. The trim removed 8 bases at V and 5 bases at J, leaving 6 bases unmatched. The germline gives CDR1 MNHNS, CDR2 SASEGT. The CDR3 region is CASRSGRANEQYF. The CDR3 DNA is TGTGCCAGCCGGAGCGGGAGGGCCAACGAGCAGTACTTC.

This clonotype occurred a few times. The chain employs TRBV7-9 and TRBJ1-1; the match to TRBD1 covers 7 bases. J lost 4 bases, V lost 7 bases, and 9 bases had no gene match. Germline V gene data show CDR1 as SEHNR and CDR2 as FQNEAQ (reference sequence). This CDR3 region has 14 residues. CDR3 amino acids: CASTTPPGGTEAFF. The DNA for the CDR3 is TGTGCCAGCACCACCCCCCCAGGGGGCACTGAAGCTTTCTTT.

The rearrangement uses TRBV7-2 and TRBJ2-2; no clear D. Germline-derived CDR1 and CDR2 are SGHTA and FQGNSA. This CDR3 comprises 14 residues. V lost 8 bases and J lost 9, with 19 bases in between. The CDR3 loop is CASAGRLPPRELFF. As DNA, the CDR3 is TGTGCCAGCGCAGGTCGGCTCCCCCCTAGGGAGCTGTTTTTT.

This clonotype was found many times. The J gene is TRBJ2-5, the V gene TRBV12-3 or TRBV12-4; D remains ambiguous. There are 14 residues in the CDR3. V lost 2 bases, J lost 2 bases, and 9 bases lay in between. The CDR3 sequence is CASSLRRSQETQYF. The CDR3 DNA reads TGTGCCAGCAGTTTAAGACGGAGTCAAGAGACCCAGTACTTC.

This clonotype has a handful of counts. This chain connects TRBV19 to TRBJ1-5; D is undetermined. Germline CDR1 is LNHDA and CDR2 is SQIVND (reference sequence). This CDR3 is built from 15 residues. V was shortened by 6 bases and J by 1 base, with 13 bases between the two germline ends. The CDR3, as DNA: TGTGCCAGTAGGTCCTACATCGCCAGCAATCAGCCCCAGCATTTT. Its protein product is CASRSYIASNQPQHF.

In the case of this clonotype: Germline is not matched at one junction end, which may reflect a read error. The gene calls are TRBV27 and TRBJ2-2; D might be TRBD1 or TRBD2, each matching 5 bases. Germline lookup yields CDR1 MNHEY and CDR2 SMNVEV (reference sequence). The CDR3 runs to 14 residues. The CDR3 DNA reads as TGTGCCAGCAGAAGGGGCCCGAGGACCGGGGATCTGTTTTTT. It encodes CASRRGPRTGDLFF.